The 28 T cell receptor beta chains below were found in one sample sequenced in a study of blood T cell repertoires in COVID-19. The assay was immunoSEQ multiplex PCR, and TCRdb's table has in-frame clones only and misses some. The sample includes 70,000 or so clones, around 87% seen only once; the top ten take almost 4%. The specimen was peripheral blood. These receptors all stem from an older man with active COVID-19.

The DNA for the CDR3 is TGTGCCACCACCCAGACTAGCGGGAGGCGGGGCAATGAGCAGTTCTTC. It translates to CATTQTSGRRGNEQFF. This chain joins TRBV19 and TRBJ2-1, with TRBD2 matching 13 bases. CDR1 and CDR2 from the germline V gene are LNHDA and SQIVND (reference sequence). V was clipped by 10 bases and J by 6 bases; unmatched bases: 12. There are 16 residues in the CDR3.

The chain combines TRBV7-2 with TRBJ2-1; 10 nucleotides match TRBD1. CDR1 and CDR2 (germline): SGHTA, FQGNSA. CDR3 length: 16 amino acids. V gave up 4 bases and J gave up 6 bases; unmatched junction bases: 9. CDR3 region: CASSWSRDRGANEQFF. CDR3 nucleotide sequence: TGTGCCAGCAGCTGGAGCCGGGACAGGGGCGCCAATGAGCAGTTCTTC.

The chain employs TRBV5-4 and TRBJ2-7, with 11 bases lining up with TRBD1. The length of the CDR3 is 14 residues. The V gene's germline CDR1 is SGHNT and CDR2 YYREEE (reference sequence). J gave up 3 bases and V 4 bases, and 3 bases lay outside the gene matches. The CDR3 nucleotides read TGTGCCAGCAGCCGGGACAGGGGGGGCTACGAGCAGTACTTC. As protein: CASSRDRGGYEQYF. Using reference TRBV5-4 and TRBJ2-7 for the parts outside the CDR3, the full variable domain is ETGVTQSPTHLIKTRGQQVTLRCSSQSGHNTVSWYQQALGQGPQFIFQYYREEENGRGNFPPRFSGLQFPNYSSELNVNALELDDSALYLCASSRDRGGYEQYFGPGTRLTVT.

This chain uses TRBV5-6 with TRBJ2-1, with no clear D. V lost 0 bases and J lost 2, with 6 bases in between. Germline CDR1 reads SGHDT; CDR2 reads YYEEEE. This CDR3 has 14 amino acids. The chain's CDR3 is CASSLASAYNEQFF. The CDR3, as DNA: TGTGCCAGCAGCTTGGCCTCCGCCTACAATGAGCAGTTCTTC.

This clone occurred a few times. V usage is TRBV15 and J usage is TRBJ2-1; TRBD2 agrees at 7 bases. The length of the CDR3 is 17 residues. Germline V gene data show CDR1 as LNHNV and CDR2 as YYDKDF (reference sequence). V lost 0 bases, J lost 5 bases, and 10 bases stayed unmatched. CDR3 DNA: TGTGCCACCAGCAGAGAGGGTGGGGGGACTACCCACAATGAGCAGTTCTTC. This codes for CATSREGGGTTHNEQFF.

The chain combines TRBV19 with TRBJ2-1, with 11 positions matching TRBD2. J was trimmed by 5 bases and V by 7 bases; bases with no gene match: 7. The germline gives CDR1 LNHDA, CDR2 SQIVND (reference sequence). The CDR3 is made up of 15 amino acids. CDR3 protein: CASKIAGGGHNEQFF. Written as DNA, the CDR3 is TGTGCCAGTAAAATAGCGGGAGGGGGGCACAATGAGCAGTTCTTC.

This chain connects TRBV11-2 to TRBJ2-7; D possibly corresponds to TRBD2 (6 bases). The germline V gene encodes CDR1 SGHAT and CDR2 FQNNGV. The CDR3 contains 15 residues. The V gene lost 0 bases and the J gene lost 2 bases, with 11 bases spanning the gap. In DNA form, the CDR3 reads TGTGCCAGCAGCTTAGAAGGGCGGGGACCCTACGAGCAGTACTTC. This codes for CASSLEGRGPYEQYF.

V gene TRBV11-3 combines with J gene TRBJ2-1; TRBD2 aligns across 8 bases. Trimming took 8 bases from V and 10 from J; bases not matched to a gene: 10. Germline lookup yields CDR1 SGHNT and CDR2 YENEEA. The CDR3 extends over 13 amino acids. The CDR3 sequence is CASQSSGTREQFF. In DNA, the CDR3 is TGTGCCAGCCAGAGTAGCGGGACACGGGAGCAGTTCTTC. The full variable domain, completed using reference TRBV11-3 and TRBJ2-1, is EAGVVQSPRYKIIEKKQPVAFWCNPISGHNTLYWYLQNLGQGPELLIRYENEEAVDDSQLPKDRFSAERLKGVDSTLKIQPAELGDSAVYLCASQSSGTREQFFGPGTRLTVL.

The chain uses TRBV19 and TRBJ2-1, with 10 bases aligning to TRBD2. The CDR3 is 13 amino acids. The junction had 10 bases not matched to a gene; V was cut back by 7 bases and J by 13 bases. The germline V gene has CDR1 LNHDA and CDR2 SQIVND (reference sequence). The CDR3 sequence: CASMAAGGSAQFF. CDR3 DNA sequence: TGTGCCAGTATGGCAGCGGGAGGGAGCGCCCAGTTCTTC.

CDR3 in DNA: TGCGCCAGCAGTTTTGGAGGGAGCACCGGGGAGCTGTTTTTT. It specifies CASSFGGSTGELFF. The chain recombines TRBV4-3 with TRBJ2-2, with D perhaps matching TRBD2 (6 bases). V was cut by 6 bases and J by 4 bases, with 12 bases left in between. The V gene's germline CDR1 is LGHNA and CDR2 YSLEER. The CDR3 loop spans 14 amino acids.

CDR3 amino acids: CASSLGNQGAGELFF. DNA of the CDR3: TGCGCCAGCAGCTTGGGGAACCAGGGTGCCGGGGAGCTGTTTTTT. The V call is TRBV5-1, the J call TRBJ2-2, with a tentative D call TRBD1 (5 bases). The ends were cut back, 0 bases at V and 6 bases at J, with 12 bases in the middle. This CDR3 is 15 amino acids long. CDR1 and CDR2 (germline): SGHRS, YFSETQ.

The CDR3 sequence: CASSTNSGRETQYF. The DNA of the CDR3 is TGTGCCAGTAGTACCAATAGCGGGAGGGAGACCCAGTACTTC. The chain combines TRBV19 with TRBJ2-5, with 10 nucleotides matching TRBD2. Germline CDR1 is LNHDA and CDR2 is SQIVND (reference sequence). Unmatched junction bases numbered 4, after V lost 4 bases and J lost 5 bases. The CDR3 runs 14 residues.

The chain is built from TRBV5-1 and TRBJ2-7, with TRBD2 matching over 13 bases. There are 18 residues in the CDR3. The V and J ends lost 4 bases and 6 bases, in that order; junction bases with no gene match: 16. Germline values: CDR1 SGHRS, CDR2 YFSETQ. CDR3 amino acids: CASSPRTSGRRLTIEQYF. The CDR3 DNA is TGCGCCAGCAGCCCCCGGACTAGCGGGAGAAGGTTGACTATCGAGCAGTACTTC.

The gene calls are TRBV7-2 and TRBJ2-5; TRBD1 matches 10 bases. Germline values: CDR1 SGHTA, CDR2 FQGNSA. The CDR3 runs to 16 residues. Trimming took 3 bases from V and 5 from J; bases not matched to a gene: 9. Written as DNA, the CDR3 is TGTGCCAGCAGCTTCCGGACAGGGGGGGGAAGGGAGACCCAGTACTTC. It encodes CASSFRTGGGRETQYF.

The chain combines TRBV3-1 (or the pseudogene TRBV3-2) with TRBJ2-7; D may be TRBD1 (7 bases). The CDR3 length is 14 residues. V lost 5 bases and J 2 bases, leaving 13 bases between the germline ends. In germline, CDR1 is LGHDT, CDR2 YNNKEL (reference sequence). CDR3 coding DNA: TGTGCCAGCAGCTCCGGAGGGGGCCCCTACGAGCAGTACTTC. Residues: CASSSGGGPYEQYF.

CDR3 bases: TGTGCCAGCAGTTTGAGTCAGGACACTGAAGCTTTCTTT. Its translation is CASSLSQDTEAFF. This rearrangement joins TRBV12-3 or TRBV12-4 to TRBJ1-1; D not certain. This CDR3 is built from 13 residues. The V end lost 3 bases, the J end lost 3 bases, and 8 bases lay between the germline ends.

This chain links TRBV19 with TRBJ2-7, with 8 bases fitting TRBD2. The junction had 8 bases not matched to a gene; V was cut back by 5 bases and J by 2 bases. Germline V gives CDR1 LNHDA, CDR2 SQIVND (reference sequence). This CDR3 region has 15 residues. The DNA for the CDR3 is TGTGCCAGTAGTGCCCGGGGAGCGGGAGCCTACGAGCAGTACTTC. This gives the protein CASSARGAGAYEQYF.

The V and J genes are TRBV7-2 and TRBJ2-1, with 10 bases fitting TRBD2. The V gene end was trimmed by 5 bases and the J gene end by 8 bases; junction bases not matched to a gene: 6. Germline V gives CDR1 SGHTA, CDR2 FQGNSA. This CDR3 is 14 amino acids long. The DNA for the CDR3 is TGTGCCAGCAGCCAGACTAGCGGGTTGGATGAGCAGTTCTTC. Translation: CASSQTSGLDEQFF. Full variable domain (rest looked up from reference TRBV7-2 and TRBJ2-1): GAGVSQSPSNKVTEKGKDVELRCDPISGHTALYWYRQSLGQGLEFLIYFQGNSAPDKSGLPSDRFSAERTGGSVSTLTIQRTQQEDSAVYLCASSQTSGLDEQFFGPGTRLTVL.

The chain couples TRBV7-6 to TRBJ2-3, with D possibly matching TRBD2 (6 bases). The germline V and J ends were trimmed by 7 bases and 4 bases, with 21 bases remaining between them. This CDR3 comprises 16 residues. Per the germline V gene, CDR1 is SGHVS and CDR2 is FNYEAQ. The CDR3 bases are TGTGCCAGCACCATGAGGTCCGGGAGTGGTGCAGATACGCAGTATTTT. This encodes CASTMRSGSGADTQYF.

The chain carries TRBV6-5 and TRBJ2-1; D may be TRBD2 (5 bases). V was shortened by 3 bases and J by 5 bases, with 11 bases between the two germline ends. The germline CDR1 and CDR2 sequences are MNHEY and SVGAGI. There are 14 residues in the CDR3. CDR3 DNA sequence: TGTGCCAGCAGTTATGGACTGGAAAACAATGAGCAGTTCTTC. Translation gives CASSYGLENNEQFF.

Concerning this clone: This same CDR3 is encoded by further DNA sequences in the sample. The CDR3 sequence is CASSLRGGTEAFF. CDR3 in DNA: TGCGCCAGCAGCTTGAGGGGCGGCACTGAAGCTTTCTTT. The rearrangement links TRBV5-1 to TRBJ1-1; D is possibly TRBD1 (5 bases). Germline CDR1 is SGHRS and CDR2 is YFSETQ. Trimming removed 1 base at V and 4 bases at J, with 8 bases between. The CDR3 extends over 13 amino acids.

The gene calls are TRBV3-1 (or the pseudogene TRBV3-2) and TRBJ1-2, with D hard to call. Germline values: CDR1 LGHDT, CDR2 YNNKEL (reference sequence). The CDR3 is 14 residues long. V shed 4 bases and J shed 4 bases, with 13 bases lying between them. CDR3 in amino acids: CASSPRQEPYGYTF. The CDR3 coding sequence is TGTGCCAGCAGCCCCCGGCAGGAACCCTATGGCTACACCTTC.

The J gene is TRBJ2-5, the V gene TRBV4-2; a possible D gene is TRBD2 (6 bases). Germline V gene sequence: CDR1 LGHNA, CDR2 YNFKEQ. The CDR3 runs 17 residues. V was shortened by 4 bases and J by 0 bases, with 18 bases between the two germline ends. CDR3 amino acids: CASSRVRDSPYQETQYF. CDR3 nucleotide sequence: TGTGCCAGCAGCCGCGTTCGGGACTCCCCGTACCAAGAGACCCAGTACTTC.

The chain employs TRBV6-5 and TRBJ2-1; D unresolved. Germline V lookup: CDR1 MNHEY, CDR2 SVGAGI. Trimming shortened V by 0 bases and J by 14 bases, and 11 bases separated the two germline ends. The CDR3 is made up of 12 amino acids. CDR3 amino acids: CASSYSQQVEFF. The DNA of the CDR3 is TGTGCCAGCAGTTACTCTCAGCAGGTGGAGTTCTTC.

The chain joins TRBV21-1 to TRBJ1-1; the DNA was not compared with TRBD1, the D call given in the table. TRBV21-1 has pseudogene status. CDR3 length: 15 amino acids. Here the CDR3 reads CASSSQQGAGTEAFF. Here the CDR3 DNA reads TGTGCCAGCAGCTCCCAACAGGGGGCGGGGACTGAAGCTTTCTTT.

V and J are TRBV11-2 and TRBJ2-1; 14 nucleotides match TRBD2. V lost 5 bases and J lost 7; bases outside the gene matches: 10. The germline gives CDR1 SGHAT, CDR2 FQNNGV. The CDR3 runs to 17 residues. The DNA of the CDR3 is TGTGCCAGCAGCCCCGGACTAGCGGGAGGAAGGGGGAATGAGCAGTTCTTC. It codes for CASSPGLAGGRGNEQFF.

This clone occurred once. This chain joins TRBV3-1 (or the pseudogene TRBV3-2) and TRBJ2-7; 10 positions match TRBD2. With 3 bases clipped from V and 7 bases from J, the junction kept 12 bases outside the gene matches. The CDR3 consists of 16 residues. Per germline, CDR1 LGHDT and CDR2 YNNKEL (reference sequence). The CDR3 spells CASSHQALAGVGEQYF. As DNA, the CDR3 is TGTGCCAGCAGCCATCAGGCCCTAGCGGGAGTAGGGGAGCAGTACTTC.

The chain couples TRBV30 to TRBJ2-2, with 14 bases matching TRBD2. V lost 1 base, J lost 6 bases, and 4 bases stayed unmatched. This CDR3 comprises 16 residues. CDR1 and CDR2 (germline): GTSNPN, SVGIG (reference sequence). The CDR3, as DNA: TGTGCCTGGAGTGGGGGGACTAGCGGGAGTCCCGGGGAGCTGTTTTTT. Translation gives CAWSGGTSGSPGELFF.